This T cell receptor beta chain was captured in a study of blood T cells in healthy people across ages. The CDR3 has 13 amino acids. With 10 bases clipped from V and 1 base from J, the junction kept 6 bases outside the gene matches. CDR1 is MNHNS, CDR2 SASEGT, per germline. Primed by a sample-barcoded 5' primer and a J-beta primer mix, a second PCR proceeded for 7 to 11 cycles. MiXCR, run by TCRdb on the 5' RACE reads, gives a single entry per CDR3 protein. The sample comprises 650,000 to 950,000 distinct CDR3 sequences, roughly 44% of which are singletons, and 15% to 25% rests with the top ten. The sequenced sample was blood. The chain has TRBV6-1 and TRBJ2-5, with 7 bases aligning to TRBD1. The sequence was collected from a man aged 60 to 75 in good health. CDR3 DNA: TGTGCCACCGACGACAGGGTCCAAGAGACCCAGTACTTC. Translating gives CATDDRVQETQYF.